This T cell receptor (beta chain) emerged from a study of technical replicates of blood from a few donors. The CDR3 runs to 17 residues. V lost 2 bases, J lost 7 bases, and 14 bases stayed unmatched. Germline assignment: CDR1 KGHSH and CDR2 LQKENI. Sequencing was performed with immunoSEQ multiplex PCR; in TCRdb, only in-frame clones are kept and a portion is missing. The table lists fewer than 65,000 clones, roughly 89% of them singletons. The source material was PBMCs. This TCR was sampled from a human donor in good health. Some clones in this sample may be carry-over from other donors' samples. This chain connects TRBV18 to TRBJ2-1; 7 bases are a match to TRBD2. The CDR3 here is CASSPSGIGLVRNEQFF. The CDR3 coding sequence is TGTGCCAGCTCACCAAGTGGTATCGGACTAGTCCGTAATGAGCAGTTCTTC. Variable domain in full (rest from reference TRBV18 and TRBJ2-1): NAGVMQNPRHLVRRRGQEARLRCSPMKGHSHVYWYRQLPEEGLKFMVYLQKENIIDESGMPKERFSAEFPKEGPSILRIQQVVRGDSAAYFCASSPSGIGLVRNEQFFGPGTRLTVL.